These 16 T cell receptor beta chains were all obtained from the same sample, sequenced in a study of shared clonotypes between healthy human individuals. Assay used: immunoSEQ multiplex PCR; TCRdb lists only in-frame clones, some missing. The data hold about 2.4 million clones, with 93% observed a single time. Input material: naive CD4+ T cells from PBMCs. Noted subset: CD45RA+ positively selected. The receptors stem from a man aged 18 to 30 in good health. Some clones in this sample may be carry-over from other donors' samples.

Concerning this clone: Other DNA sequences within the sample encode an identical CDR3. V usage is TRBV19 and J usage is TRBJ2-7; 9 nucleotides agree with TRBD1. Per the germline V gene, CDR1 is LNHDA and CDR2 is SQIVND (reference sequence). J lost 4 bases, V lost 5 bases, and 9 bases had no gene match. This CDR3 is 15 amino acids long. This CDR3 reads CASSAPGQGTYEQYF. In DNA, the CDR3 is TGTGCCAGTAGTGCCCCGGGACAGGGAACGTACGAGCAGTACTTC.

This chain joins TRBV7-9 and TRBJ1-3, with D perhaps TRBD1 (5 bases). Trimming stripped 1 base from V and 3 bases from J, with 13 bases between. The CDR3 totals 16 residues. Germline values: CDR1 SEHNR, CDR2 FQNEAQ (reference sequence). CDR3 in amino acids: CASSLVEAGHGNTIYF. The DNA of the CDR3 is TGTGCCAGCAGCTTAGTGGAGGCGGGGCATGGAAACACCATATATTTT.

V and J are TRBV19 and TRBJ2-2; D may be TRBD1 or TRBD2 (5 bases each). V lost 9 bases and J 2 bases, leaving 7 bases between the germline ends. Germline V gene sequence: CDR1 LNHDA, CDR2 SQIVND (reference sequence). The CDR3 spans 12 residues. CDR3 in DNA: TGTGCCAGCGGGGACAACACCGGGGAGCTGTTTTTT. It translates to CASGDNTGELFF.

The V and J genes are TRBV28 and TRBJ1-1; a possible D gene is TRBD1 (5 bases). The germline V gene encodes CDR1 MDHEN and CDR2 SYDVKM. This CDR3 has 17 amino acids. Trimming took 6 bases from V and 1 from J, leaving 21 bases between them. CDR3: CASSEAGLRGANTEAFF. In nucleotides, the CDR3 is TGTGCCAGCAGCGAAGCAGGGTTGAGAGGCGCGAACACTGAAGCTTTCTTT.

The chain couples TRBV18 to TRBJ2-2, with 9 bases aligning to TRBD2. The CDR3 spans 16 residues. V lost 1 base and J lost 4; bases outside the gene matches: 4. From germline, CDR1 is KGHSH and CDR2 LQKENI. CDR3 nucleotides: TGTGCCAGCTCACCACTAGCGGGAGTGGGCACCGGGGAGCTGTTTTTT. Its translation is CASSPLAGVGTGELFF.

The chain couples TRBV7-2 to TRBJ2-7, with TRBD1 matching 8 bases. The germline V gene encodes CDR1 SGHTA and CDR2 FQGNSA. The V gene end was trimmed by 5 bases and the J gene end by 3 bases; junction bases not matched to a gene: 3. This CDR3 comprises 13 residues. The CDR3 coding sequence is TGTGCCAGCAGCCGACAGGGGAACTACGAGCAGTACTTC. Translated, it gives CASSRQGNYEQYF. The full variable domain, its missing parts supplied by reference TRBV7-2 and TRBJ2-7, is GAGVSQSPSNKVTEKGKDVELRCDPISGHTALYWYRQSLGQGLEFLIYFQGNSAPDKSGLPSDRFSAERTGGSVSTLTIQRTQQEDSAVYLCASSRQGNYEQYFGPGTRLTVT.

The chain uses TRBV19 and TRBJ1-4; D not certain. V gave up 2 bases and J gave up 8 bases, with 6 bases separating them. CDR3 length: 12 residues. Germline assignment: CDR1 LNHDA and CDR2 SQIVND (reference sequence). The CDR3, as DNA: TGTGCCAGTAGTATAAACGGGGAAAAACTGTTTTTT. As protein: CASSINGEKLFF. Combining the CDR3 with reference TRBV19 and TRBJ1-4 gives the whole variable domain DGGITQSPKYLFRKEGQNVTLSCEQNLNHDAMYWYRQDPGQGLRLIYYSQIVNDFQKGDIAEGYSVSREKKESFPLTVTSAQKNPTAFYLCASSINGEKLFFGSGTQLSVL.

In regard to this clone: A junction boundary mismatches the germline segment, possibly from a read error. Other DNA variants within this sample encode the same CDR3. The chain couples TRBV29-1 to TRBJ1-5, with 7 bases lining up with TRBD1. The V gene's germline CDR1 is SQVTM and CDR2 ANQGSEA. The CDR3 spans 12 residues. CDR3 loop: CSVGDSAQPQHF. The CDR3 nucleotides are TGCAGCGTGGGGGACAGTGCTCAGCCTCAGCATTTT.

The chain employs TRBV14 and TRBJ2-7, with D hard to call. The V end was cut by 4 bases, the J end by 6 bases, with 22 bases between. Germline loops: CDR1 SGHDN, CDR2 FVKESK. The CDR3 totals 16 residues. The CDR3 sequence is CASSPLGIQLGPEQYF. The CDR3 coding sequence is TGTGCCAGCAGCCCCCTCGGCATCCAGCTCGGGCCCGAGCAGTACTTC.

The chain is built from TRBV5-1 and TRBJ2-5; D may be TRBD1 or TRBD2 (5 bases each). The CDR3 extends over 15 amino acids. CDR1 and CDR2 (germline): SGHRS, YFSETQ. V lost 4 bases and J lost 4, with 17 bases in between. This chain's CDR3 is CASSTRVSGGETQYF. The CDR3 DNA reads as TGCGCCAGCAGCACCCGGGTCTCTGGGGGAGAGACCCAGTACTTC.

The chain couples TRBV5-1 to TRBJ2-1, with TRBD1 identical over 12 bases. Germline-derived CDR1 and CDR2 are SGHRS and YFSETQ. Germline trimming cut 4 bases from V and 0 bases from J; bases unmatched to any gene: 14. The CDR3 covers 20 residues. The CDR3 DNA is TGCGCCAGCAGCGATCCGGGACAGGGGGCGACGGGAAGCTCCTACAATGAGCAGTTCTTC. Translation gives CASSDPGQGATGSSYNEQFF.

A remark on this clone: Other DNA sequences in this specimen translate into the identical CDR3. The genes are TRBV5-1 and TRBJ2-7; 9 bases agree with TRBD2. The germline gives CDR1 SGHRS, CDR2 YFSETQ. Germline trimming cut 0 bases from V and 2 bases from J; bases unmatched to any gene: 9. The CDR3 has 17 residues. The CDR3 DNA follows: TGCGCCAGCAGCTTGGCCATGACTAGCGGACGTCCCTACGAGCAGTACTTC. It is translated as CASSLAMTSGRPYEQYF.

The genes are TRBV9 and TRBJ1-6, with D possibly TRBD1 on 6 matching bases. V lost 3 bases and J 8 bases, leaving 15 bases between the germline ends. The CDR3 runs 15 residues. Germline-derived CDR1 and CDR2 are SGDLS and YYNGEE. CDR3 loop: CASSEQGSVDSPLHF. CDR3 DNA sequence: TGTGCCAGCAGCGAACAGGGATCCGTCGATTCACCCCTCCACTTT. Drawing the rest from reference TRBV9 and TRBJ1-6, the complete variable domain is DSGVTQTPKHLITATGQRVTLRCSPRSGDLSVYWYQQSLDQGLQFLIQYYNGEERAKGNILERFSAQQFPDLHSELNLSSLELGDSALYFCASSEQGSVDSPLHFGNGTRLTVT.

The gene calls are TRBV5-1 and TRBJ2-1, with TRBD2 as a possible D gene (6 bases). Trimming cost V 0 bases and J 3 bases, with 16 bases left between them. The CDR3 runs 17 residues. The germline CDR1 and CDR2 sequences are SGHRS and YFSETQ. CDR3 in DNA: TGCGCCAGCAGCTTGGTGGTAGCGGTTGGCGGCTACAATGAGCAGTTCTTC. Amino acids: CASSLVVAVGGYNEQFF.

This sequence joins TRBV5-1 and TRBJ1-1; D ambiguous. Per the germline V gene, CDR1 is SGHRS and CDR2 is YFSETQ. V lost 1 base, J lost 3 bases, and 10 bases lay in between. This CDR3 has 14 residues. The CDR3 is CASSLMNLDTEAFF. Written as DNA, the CDR3 is TGCGCCAGCAGCTTGATGAACTTGGACACTGAAGCTTTCTTT.

This rearrangement joins TRBV19 to TRBJ2-1; 12 nucleotides match TRBD2. Germline V gives CDR1 LNHDA, CDR2 SQIVND (reference sequence). This CDR3 contains 17 residues. Germline trimming cut 11 bases from V and 7 bases from J; bases unmatched to any gene: 18. CDR3 sequence reads: CASSRLAGGSWGNEQFF. The CDR3 DNA follows: TGTGCCTCCAGCAGGCTAGCGGGAGGGTCGTGGGGGAATGAGCAGTTCTTC.